The clone carrying this T cell receptor beta chain was picked up a small number of times. Germline lookup yields CDR1 SQVTM and CDR2 ANQGSEA. V lost 5 bases, J lost 2 bases, and 21 bases lay in between. The CDR3 runs 16 residues. Time point of the sample: after neoadjuvant nivolumab, at surgical resection. Patients were newly diagnosed with stage II-IVA oral cavity squamous cell carcinoma without prior systemic or radiation treatment. This record comes from a study of neoadjuvant anti-PD-1 for oral cavity cancer. Sequenced by immunoSEQ multiplex PCR; TCRdb stores in-frame clones only, minus some. The table has about 72,000 clones, around 83% seen once.

The chain joins TRBV29-1 to TRBJ2-5; D is possibly TRBD1 or TRBD2 (6 bases each). The material sequenced was PBMCs, taken after nivolumab (anti-PD-1) treatment. The clonotype was recovered from a person aged 35-79 years with oral cavity squamous cell carcinoma. In DNA form, the CDR3 reads TGCAGCGTTAGAAGGGACGCACTAGGGGGGCAAGAGACCCAGTACTTC. Encoded protein: CSVRRDALGGQETQYF. The full variable domain, completed using reference TRBV29-1 and TRBJ2-5, is SAVISQKPSRDICQRGTSLTIQCQVDSQVTMMFWYRQQPGQSLTLIATANQGSEATYESGFVIDKFPISRPNLTFSTLTVSNMSPEDSSIYLCSVRRDALGGQETQYFGPGTRLLVL.